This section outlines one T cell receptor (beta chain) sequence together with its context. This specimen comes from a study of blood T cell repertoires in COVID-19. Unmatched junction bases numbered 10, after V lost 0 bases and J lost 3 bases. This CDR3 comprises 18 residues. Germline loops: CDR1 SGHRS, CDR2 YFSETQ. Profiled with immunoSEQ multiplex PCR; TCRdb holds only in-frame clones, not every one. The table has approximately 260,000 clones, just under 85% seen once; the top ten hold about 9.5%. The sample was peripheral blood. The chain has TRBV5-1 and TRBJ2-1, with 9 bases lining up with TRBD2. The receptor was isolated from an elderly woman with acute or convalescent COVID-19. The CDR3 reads CASSLGGTPSGDYNEQFF. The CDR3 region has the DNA TGCGCCAGCAGCTTGGGGGGAACACCTAGCGGGGACTACAATGAGCAGTTCTTC.